Presented here are 25 T cell receptor beta chains from one specimen sequenced in a study of CD8 T cells in Susac syndrome. RNA amounts of roughly 0.45 to 1 ug underwent reverse transcription with random hexamers. TCRdb analysed the immunoSEQ multiplex PCR reads with MiXCR anew, one entry per CDR3 protein. The table shows roughly 89,000 distinct CDR3 sequences, with around 96% occurring only once. Sequenced input: CD8+ T cells from PBMCs. The receptors stem from a human donor with Susac syndrome.

The CDR3 DNA follows: TGTGCCAGTAGTATCCGGGACACCAGCAATCAGCCCCAGCATTTT. Protein sequence: CASSIRDTSNQPQHF. The chain carries TRBV19 and TRBJ1-5; tentative D call: TRBD1 (6 bases). Trimming stripped 3 bases from V and 1 base from J, with 10 bases between. The CDR3 runs 15 residues. Germline V gene sequence: CDR1 LNHDA, CDR2 SQIVND (reference sequence).

J is TRBJ2-7 and V is TRBV20-1; D possibly matches TRBD1 or TRBD2 (6 bases each). The CDR3 loop spans 15 amino acids. In germline, CDR1 is DFQATT, CDR2 SNEGSKA (reference sequence). The V end was cut by 3 bases, the J end by 1 base, with 16 bases between. DNA for the CDR3: TGCAGTGCTAGCGGAGGGGGGCAGCCTTCCTACGAGCAGTACTTC. This translates into CSASGGGQPSYEQYF.

The chain uses TRBV2 and TRBJ2-5; D unresolved. The CDR3 is 11 residues long. V lost 2 bases and J 4 bases, leaving 2 bases between the germline ends. CDR1 and CDR2 (germline): SNHLY, FYNNEI. In nucleotides, the CDR3 is TGTGCCAGCAGTGAAAGAGAGACCCAGTACTTC. Protein product: CASSERETQYF.

The CDR3 sequence is CASSLETSGGIDTQYF. The CDR3 nucleotides are TGTGCCAGCAGCTTAGAGACTAGCGGGGGTATAGATACGCAGTATTTT. The chain recombines TRBV7-9 with TRBJ2-3, with TRBD2 matching 12 bases. The V gene end was trimmed by 1 base and the J gene end by 5 bases; junction bases not matched to a gene: 4. Germline loops: CDR1 SEHNR, CDR2 FQNEAQ (reference sequence). The CDR3 length is 16 residues.

The chain is built from TRBV29-1 and TRBJ1-4; 7 nucleotides match TRBD1. Germline CDR1 is SQVTM and CDR2 is ANQGSEA. The CDR3 length is 14 residues. The junction had 8 bases not matched to a gene; V was cut back by 7 bases and J by 3 bases. The DNA of the CDR3 is TGCAGCGGTTCTGAGGGGGCAGCTAATGAAAAACTGTTTTTT. Translating gives CSGSEGAANEKLFF.

V usage is TRBV4-3 and J usage is TRBJ1-2; TRBD1 matches 7 bases. Germline CDR1 reads LGHNA; CDR2 reads YSLEER. V trimming: 5 bases; J trimming: 3 bases; junction bases outside the gene matches: 6. The CDR3 is 14 residues long. The chain's CDR3 is CASSVDRADYGYTF. The DNA for the CDR3 is TGCGCCAGCAGCGTTGACAGGGCCGACTATGGCTACACCTTC.

This clonotype was observed once. This chain connects TRBV4-1 to TRBJ2-7, with a weak D call TRBD2 (5 bases). The CDR3 contains 16 residues. With 0 bases removed from V and 2 bases from J, the gap between germline ends came to 14 bases. Germline lookup yields CDR1 MGHRA and CDR2 YSYEKL. The CDR3 protein is CASSQEVGSRTYEQYF. CDR3 nucleotide sequence: TGCGCCAGCAGCCAAGAAGTGGGGAGTAGAACCTACGAGCAGTACTTC.

The chain combines TRBV14 with TRBJ1-3; D is undetermined. The CDR3 totals 13 residues. Between the trimmed V and J ends, which lost 6 bases and 0 bases, there was a span of 6 bases. Germline V gives CDR1 SGHDN, CDR2 FVKESK. The CDR3 coding sequence is TGTGCCAGCAGAAGGGACTCTGGAAACACCATATATTTT. It encodes CASRRDSGNTIYF.

The chain carries TRBV29-1 and TRBJ1-5; TRBD1 might be the D (5 bases). CDR1 and CDR2 from the germline V gene are SQVTM and ANQGSEA. This CDR3 spans 13 amino acids. Trimming pared 3 bases from V and 0 bases from J, leaving 6 bases between. CDR3 nucleotide sequence: TGCAGCGTTGACGGGGGTAGCAATCAGCCCCAGCATTTT. Its protein product is CSVDGGSNQPQHF.

This clonotype has just one count. The chain couples TRBV28 to TRBJ2-3; TRBD2 is a possible D gene (6 bases). The CDR3 is made up of 14 amino acids. Trimming removed 6 bases at V and 6 bases at J, with 16 bases between. Germline CDR1 MDHEN, CDR2 SYDVKM. CDR3 in amino acids: CASRKTGVGDTQYF. The DNA of the CDR3 is TGTGCCAGCAGGAAGACGGGGGTGGGCGATACGCAGTATTTT. The whole variable domain, filled in from reference TRBV28 and TRBJ2-3, reads DVKVTQSSRYLVKRTGEKVFLECVQDMDHENMFWYRQDPGLGLRLIYFSYDVKMKEKGDIPEGYSVSREKKERFSLILESASTNQTSMYLCASRKTGVGDTQYFGPGTRLTVL.

The chain has TRBV15 and TRBJ2-7; D remains unclear. CDR1 is LNHNV and CDR2 is YYDKDF in the germline V gene (reference sequence). V dropped 5 bases and J dropped 2 bases, with 19 bases sitting between them. The CDR3 is made up of 16 amino acids. The CDR3 DNA is TGTGCCACCAGCCCAATTAAAATGGTATCGGCCTACGAGCAGTACTTC. Protein sequence: CATSPIKMVSAYEQYF.

The genes are TRBV6-1 and TRBJ1-4; no definite D call. Germline assignment: CDR1 MNHNS and CDR2 SASEGT. The V end lost 6 bases, the J end lost 4 bases, and 18 bases lay between the germline ends. CDR3 length equals 16 residues. Here the CDR3 DNA reads TGTGCCAGCAGCCTCACAATCGTACAGAGTAATGAAAAACTGTTTTTT. Translated: CASSLTIVQSNEKLFF.

The chain couples TRBV19 to TRBJ1-5, with 7 bases matching TRBD1. This CDR3 is 12 amino acids long. V was clipped by 5 bases and J by 9 bases; unmatched bases: 4. Germline CDR1 and CDR2: LNHDA and SQIVND (reference sequence). The CDR3 region has the DNA TGTGCCAGTAGTCCACAGGGGCGGCCCCAGCATTTT. Translation gives CASSPQGRPQHF. Based on the CDR3 plus reference TRBV19 and TRBJ1-5, the full variable domain is DGGITQSPKYLFRKEGQNVTLSCEQNLNHDAMYWYRQDPGQGLRLIYYSQIVNDFQKGDIAEGYSVSREKKESFPLTVTSAQKNPTAFYLCASSPQGRPQHFGDGTRLSIL.

V is TRBV25-1 and J is TRBJ1-1; 9 positions match TRBD1. The CDR3 covers 13 residues. The V segment lost 8 bases and the J segment 0 bases; nucleotides outside the gene matches: 1. Per germline, CDR1 MGHDK and CDR2 SYGVNS. The CDR3 DNA sequence: TGTGCCAGCCGACAGGGGGTGAACACTGAAGCTTTCTTT. Protein sequence: CASRQGVNTEAFF.

This sequence joins TRBV29-1 and TRBJ2-1; D might be TRBD2 (5 bases). CDR3 length: 12 residues. V was cut by 5 bases and J by 7 bases, with 12 bases left in between. Germline assignment: CDR1 SQVTM and CDR2 ANQGSEA. The DNA for the CDR3 is TGCAGCGTTTGGCAGCGGAATAATGAGCAGTTCTTC. Translating gives CSVWQRNNEQFF.

As to this clonotype: The junction departs from the called germline gene at one end, perhaps through a read error. The genes are TRBV30 and TRBJ1-4; D uncertain. The CDR3 covers 11 residues. Germline assignment: CDR1 GTSNPN and CDR2 SVGIG (reference sequence). CDR3 region: CASSEDEKLFF. In DNA, the CDR3 is TGTGCCTCGAGTGAGGATGAAAAACTGTTTTTT.

V is TRBV19 and J is TRBJ2-3; 7 positions match TRBD2. The CDR3 sequence is 15 residues long. Germline values: CDR1 LNHDA, CDR2 SQIVND (reference sequence). V gave up 7 bases and J gave up 2 bases; unmatched junction bases: 9. CDR3 sequence: CASTTSGGNTDTQYF. DNA of the CDR3: TGTGCCAGTACCACCTCCGGGGGGAACACAGATACGCAGTATTTT.

This sequence joins TRBV6-2 or TRBV6-3 and TRBJ2-7, with 7 bases that match TRBD1. V gave up 6 bases and J gave up 3 bases; unmatched junction bases: 11. This CDR3 contains 15 residues. CDR1 MNHEY and CDR2 SVGEGT come from the germline V gene. CDR3 region: CASSYTSAGGYEQYF. As DNA, the CDR3 is TGTGCCAGCAGCTATACCAGCGCAGGGGGCTACGAGCAGTACTTC.

J is TRBJ1-1 and V is TRBV4-2; TRBD1 might be the D (5 bases). V dropped 3 bases and J dropped 2 bases, with 13 bases sitting between them. In germline, CDR1 is LGHNA, CDR2 YNFKEQ. The CDR3 is 15 residues long. The CDR3 sequence is CASSQIVGGNTEAFF. The CDR3 DNA reads TGTGCCAGCAGCCAGATCGTGGGGGGAAACACTGAAGCTTTCTTT.

This chain connects TRBV30 to TRBJ1-4; perhaps TRBD1 as D (5 bases). This CDR3 has 14 amino acids. Germline CDR1 reads GTSNPN; CDR2 reads SVGIG (reference sequence). V shed 7 bases and J shed 1 base, with 13 bases lying between them. DNA of the CDR3: TGTGCCTCGGACACCCTGGGAACTAATGAAAAACTGTTTTTT. Its protein is CASDTLGTNEKLFF.

Note on this clonotype: No conserved phenylalanine or tryptophan is present at the end of the CDR3, so a read error is the likely explanation. The limits of the CDR3 on the DNA are not certain, so only TCRdb's listed CDR3 is given. V gene TRBV30 combines with J gene TRBJ2-4; the DNA was not used to check the table's D call, TRBD2. The CDR3 extends over 15 residues, inclusive of both ends. Per germline, CDR1 GTSNPN and CDR2 SVGIG (reference sequence). The CDR3 loop reads CAWGISDLAKNIHYV.

The chain couples TRBV4-3 to TRBJ2-7; 7 bases match TRBD1. This CDR3 has 16 residues. The V segment lost 2 bases and the J segment 0 bases; nucleotides outside the gene matches: 7. CDR1 LGHNA and CDR2 YSLEER come from the germline V gene. In DNA form, the CDR3 reads TGCGCCAGCAGCCAAAAAAAGGGGGCCTACTCCTACGAGCAGTACTTC. It is translated as CASSQKKGAYSYEQYF.

CDR3: CASSLGTANNYGYTF. The CDR3 DNA reads TGTGCCAGCAGCTTAGGTACAGCAAATAACTATGGCTACACCTTC. The rearrangement links TRBV7-2 to TRBJ1-2, with D uncertain. Germline CDR1 and CDR2: SGHTA and FQGNSA. V lost 1 base, J lost 1 base, and 10 bases lay in between. CDR3 size: 15 residues.

The V call is TRBV20-1, the J call TRBJ1-3, with TRBD1 matching over 9 bases. The V segment lost 3 bases and the J segment 4 bases; nucleotides outside the gene matches: 4. CDR3 length equals 14 residues. Looked up from germline, CDR1 is DFQATT and CDR2 is SNEGSKA (reference sequence). The CDR3 loop is CSASNTGGGNTIYF. The CDR3 DNA reads as TGCAGTGCTAGCAATACAGGGGGCGGAAACACCATATATTTT.

This clonotype was counted once. V gene TRBV18 combines with J gene TRBJ1-4, with D tentatively TRBD1 (5 bases). The CDR3 is made up of 18 amino acids. The germline gives CDR1 KGHSH, CDR2 LQKENI. V gave up 6 bases and J gave up 0 bases, with 20 bases separating them. CDR3 protein: CASSPLSGTDATNEKLFF. The DNA for the CDR3 is TGTGCCAGCTCCCCTCTTTCCGGGACGGATGCAACTAATGAAAAACTGTTTTTT.